A single sample gave rise to the 21 T cell receptor beta chains below, sequenced in a study of long-term antiretroviral therapy in people with HIV. The assay used was immunoSEQ (version v3.0), run at survey level. Profiling relied on immunoSEQ multiplex PCR, and the TCRdb table lists in-frame clones only, not all of them. The sample carries 15,000 to 20,000 clones, around 84% recorded once. The source was unsorted PBMCs, collected 0.9 years after starting antiretroviral therapy. The origin of the receptors is a man between 18 and 29 years old with HIV.

The chain recombines TRBV5-1 with TRBJ2-7, with D hard to call. Trimming took off 5 bases at V and 1 base at J, with 13 bases between the two ends. The CDR3 loop spans 14 amino acids. Germline V gives CDR1 SGHRS, CDR2 YFSETQ. The CDR3 spells CASSQYGRSYEQYV. The CDR3 bases are TGCGCCAGCAGTCAGTATGGGCGATCCTACGAGCAGTACGTC.

The chain has TRBV27 and TRBJ1-5, with D perhaps TRBD1 (6 bases). CDR3 length equals 13 residues. CDR1 and CDR2 from the germline V gene are MNHEY and SMNVEV (reference sequence). Trimming took 4 bases from V and 7 from J, leaving 11 bases between them. CDR3 sequence reads: CASSYLGGQPQHF. In nucleotides, the CDR3 is TGTGCCAGCAGTTACCTAGGGGGACAGCCCCAGCATTTT.

This chain connects TRBV4-1 to TRBJ2-7; 8 bases align to TRBD1. Germline assignment: CDR1 MGHRA and CDR2 YSYEKL. V lost 2 bases to trimming and J lost 0 bases; unmatched junction nucleotides: 3. The CDR3 loop spans 15 amino acids. The CDR3 nucleotides read TGCGCCAGCAGCCAATCGCAGGGGGCCTCCTACGAGCAGTACTTC. This sequence encodes CASSQSQGASYEQYF.

The rearrangement links TRBV18 to TRBJ1-6; a weak D match, TRBD1 (5 bases). The V and J ends lost 2 bases and 9 bases respectively, with 17 bases between them. Per germline, CDR1 KGHSH and CDR2 LQKENI. The CDR3 runs 16 residues. CDR3 nucleotides: TGTGCCAGCTCACCAGTTGGCCAGGGACTGGGTTCACCCCTCCACTTT. Its translation is CASSPVGQGLGSPLHF.

The chain couples TRBV7-6 to TRBJ1-4; perhaps TRBD1 as D (6 bases). The CDR3 has 16 amino acids. Trimming left V 5 bases short and J 5 bases short, with 18 bases between. CDR1 is SGHVS, CDR2 FNYEAQ, per germline. The chain's CDR3 is CASSRGGAGSNEKLFF. In DNA form, the CDR3 reads TGTGCCAGCAGCCGAGGGGGAGCTGGGTCGAATGAAAAACTGTTTTTT.

The chain links TRBV5-4 to TRBJ1-4; TRBD1 aligns across 8 bases. Trimming cost V 4 bases and J 8 bases; bases outside gene matches: 10. The CDR3 contains 15 residues. Germline V CDR1 and CDR2: SGHNT, YYREEE (reference sequence). The CDR3 bases are TGTGCCAGCAGCCAAGGGACAGGAGTAGGAGAAAAACTGTTTTTT. As protein: CASSQGTGVGEKLFF.

This clone was seen a handful of times. V is TRBV7-9 and J is TRBJ1-6, with a possible D match to TRBD1 (6 bases). Trimming left V 1 base short and J 7 bases short, with 8 bases between. The length of the CDR3 is 14 residues. The germline gives CDR1 SEHNR, CDR2 FQNEAQ (reference sequence). The CDR3 protein is CASSLEGGNSPLHF. In DNA, the CDR3 is TGTGCCAGCAGCTTAGAGGGGGGGAATTCACCCCTCCACTTT. The full variable domain, rest sourced from reference TRBV7-9 and TRBJ1-6, is DTGVSQNPRHKITKRGQNVTFRCDPISEHNRLYWYRQTLGQGPEFLTYFQNEAQLEKSRLLSDRFSAERPKGSFSTLEIQRTEQGDSAMYLCASSLEGGNSPLHFGNGTRLTVT.

The chain joins TRBV27 to TRBJ1-4, with D tentatively TRBD1 (6 bases). Deletions cut 2 bases from V and 0 bases from J, with 13 bases between. The CDR3 is 17 amino acids. Germline values: CDR1 MNHEY, CDR2 SMNVEV (reference sequence). The CDR3 sequence is CASSLPPRQATNEKLFF. The CDR3 DNA reads TGTGCCAGCAGTTTACCCCCCCGACAGGCAACTAATGAAAAACTGTTTTTT. Using reference TRBV27 and TRBJ1-4 for the parts outside the CDR3, the full variable domain is EAQVTQNPRYLITVTGKKLTVTCSQNMNHEYMSWYRQDPGLGLRQIYYSMNVEVTDKGDVPEGYKVSRKEKRNFPLILESPSPNQTSLYFCASSLPPRQATNEKLFFGSGTQLSVL.

The V gene is TRBV7-9, the J gene TRBJ2-5; D is uncertain. CDR1 and CDR2 (germline): SEHNR, FQNEAQ (reference sequence). V was trimmed by 3 bases and J by 3 bases, leaving 8 bases between them. The CDR3 covers 13 residues. DNA of the CDR3: TGTGCCAGCAGCTTCGATGGAGAAGAGACCCAGTACTTC. It encodes CASSFDGEETQYF.

This chain links TRBV6-5 with TRBJ1-1, with D possibly TRBD1 on 6 matching bases. From germline, CDR1 is MNHEY and CDR2 SVGAGI. V was pared by 3 bases and J by 11 bases, with 19 bases between. This CDR3 region has 14 residues. The CDR3 bases are TGTGCCAGCAGTTATAAACCGGGACAAGGGCTTGCTTTCTTT. Translating gives CASSYKPGQGLAFF.

This clone was seen only a few times. This chain uses TRBV5-5 with TRBJ2-5, with 8 bases fitting TRBD1. Looked up from germline, CDR1 is SGHKS and CDR2 is YYEKEE (reference sequence). V was pared by 0 bases and J by 5 bases, with 6 bases of the junction left unmatched. The length of the CDR3 is 15 residues. CDR3 in amino acids: CASSLGRGQGETQYF. CDR3 nucleotide sequence: TGTGCCAGCAGCTTGGGCAGGGGGCAGGGGGAGACCCAGTACTTC.

This chain joins TRBV5-6 and TRBJ2-1; tentative D call: TRBD1 (5 bases). Germline lookup yields CDR1 SGHDT and CDR2 YYEEEE. The CDR3 totals 12 residues. The V end lost 3 bases, the J end lost 9 bases, and 10 bases lay between the germline ends. The CDR3, as DNA: TGTGCCAGCAGCTCCCCCCAGGGTGAGCAGTTCTTC. Amino acid sequence: CASSSPQGEQFF. Full variable domain (remainder filled in from reference TRBV5-6 and TRBJ2-1): DAGVTQSPTHLIKTRGQQVTLRCSPKSGHDTVSWYQQALGQGPQFIFQYYEEEERQRGNFPDRFSGHQFPNYSSELNVNALLLGDSALYLCASSSPQGEQFFGPGTRLTVL.

V usage is TRBV2 and J usage is TRBJ1-2, with TRBD1 identical over 7 bases. The length of the CDR3 is 18 residues. V trimming: 8 bases; J trimming: 4 bases; junction bases outside the gene matches: 22. Per germline, CDR1 SNHLY and CDR2 FYNNEI. The CDR3 loop is CASQGGRGRPGSGYGYTF. CDR3 sequence (DNA): TGTGCCAGCCAAGGGGGCCGGGGTCGGCCAGGGTCGGGCTATGGCTACACCTTC.

The chain carries TRBV28 and TRBJ1-1; D gene uncertain. Germline loops: CDR1 MDHEN, CDR2 SYDVKM. The CDR3 has 11 residues. Trimming left V 5 bases short and J 4 bases short, with 5 bases between. The CDR3 DNA reads as TGTGCCAGCAGTAGCGCCACTGAAGCTTTCTTT. This translates into CASSSATEAFF.

The chain joins TRBV19 to TRBJ1-6; D may be TRBD1 (5 bases). The CDR3 spans 15 residues. Trimming stripped 9 bases from V and 7 bases from J, with 19 bases between. Germline V gives CDR1 LNHDA, CDR2 SQIVND (reference sequence). The CDR3 DNA reads TGTGCCAGCCATCCGGGACCAGCAGGAAATTCACCCCTCCACTTT. This codes for CASHPGPAGNSPLHF.

The genes are TRBV7-9 and TRBJ1-2; 9 positions agree with TRBD1. The CDR3 loop spans 14 amino acids. The germline gives CDR1 SEHNR, CDR2 FQNEAQ (reference sequence). Germline trimming cut 5 bases from V and 6 bases from J; bases unmatched to any gene: 7. CDR3 DNA: TGTGCCAGCAGCACCGGGACAGGGTACGATGGCTACACCTTC. It codes for CASSTGTGYDGYTF.

The gene calls are TRBV19 and TRBJ2-6, with D perhaps being TRBD1 or TRBD2 (5 bases each). This CDR3 has 16 amino acids. Between the trimmed V and J ends, which lost 10 bases and 0 bases, there was a span of 16 bases. Germline CDR1 and CDR2: LNHDA and SQIVND (reference sequence). The CDR3 bases are TGTGCCACGGGACCGAGGGTAAACTCTGGGGCCAACGTCCTGACTTTC. Translated, it gives CATGPRVNSGANVLTF.

This clone was recorded a few times. The J gene is TRBJ2-7, the V gene TRBV19; the D call may be TRBD1 or TRBD2 (5 bases each). CDR1 and CDR2 from the germline V gene are LNHDA and SQIVND (reference sequence). This CDR3 comprises 13 residues. V shed 8 bases and J shed 5 bases, with 16 bases lying between them. The CDR3 DNA is TGTGCCAGTGCCGGGACCGGGTGGAACGAGCAGTACTTC. Residues: CASAGTGWNEQYF.

The chain has TRBV5-1 and TRBJ1-4; possibly TRBD1 for D (6 bases). The germline V and J ends were trimmed by 4 bases and 4 bases, with 17 bases remaining between them. Germline values: CDR1 SGHRS, CDR2 YFSETQ. The CDR3 sequence is 16 residues long. The CDR3 coding sequence is TGCGCCAGCAGCGGGGGCGGCCAGGGCGGTAATGAAAAACTGTTTTTT. Its protein product is CASSGGGQGGNEKLFF.

V is TRBV10-3 and J is TRBJ1-2; D is perhaps TRBD1 (6 bases). Germline CDR1 ENHRY, CDR2 SYGVKD. The V gene lost 2 bases and the J gene lost 2 bases, with 15 bases spanning the gap. The CDR3 covers 16 residues. The CDR3 protein is CAISEGGRTQNYGYTF. CDR3 nucleotide sequence: TGTGCCATCAGTGAGGGGGGGCGGACTCAAAACTATGGCTACACCTTC.

This clone was seen a single time. The rearrangement links TRBV7-2 to TRBJ1-1; no clear D gene. CDR1 and CDR2 (germline): SGHTA, FQGNSA. Trimming stripped 1 base from V and 4 bases from J, with 13 bases between. The CDR3 totals 15 residues. DNA of the CDR3: TGTGCCAGCAGCTTAGTGTACCCCCTTGGCACTGAAGCTTTCTTT. It yields the protein CASSLVYPLGTEAFF. The variable domain in full, with the rest retrieved from reference TRBV7-2 and TRBJ1-1, is GAGVSQSPSNKVTEKGKDVELRCDPISGHTALYWYRQSLGQGLEFLIYFQGNSAPDKSGLPSDRFSAERTGGSVSTLTIQRTQQEDSAVYLCASSLVYPLGTEAFFGQGTRLTVV.